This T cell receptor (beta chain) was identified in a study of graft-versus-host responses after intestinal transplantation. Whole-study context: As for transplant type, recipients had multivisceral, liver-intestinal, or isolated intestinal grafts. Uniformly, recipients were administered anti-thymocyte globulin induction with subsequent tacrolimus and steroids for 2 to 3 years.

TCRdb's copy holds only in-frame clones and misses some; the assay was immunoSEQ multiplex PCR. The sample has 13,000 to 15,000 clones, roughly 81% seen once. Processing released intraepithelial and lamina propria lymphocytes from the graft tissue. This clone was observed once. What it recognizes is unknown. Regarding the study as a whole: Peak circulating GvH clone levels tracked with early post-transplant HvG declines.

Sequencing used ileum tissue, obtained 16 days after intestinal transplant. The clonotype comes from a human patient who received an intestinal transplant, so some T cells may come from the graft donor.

The CDR3 reads CASSQADNTGELFF. As DNA, the CDR3 is TGCGCCAGCAGCCAGGCGGATAACACCGGGGAGCTGTTTTTT. The chain joins TRBV4-1 to TRBJ2-2; D is undetermined. Looked up from germline, CDR1 is MGHRA and CDR2 is YSYEKL. The CDR3 length is 14 residues. V lost 3 bases and J 2 bases, leaving 7 bases between the germline ends.